This T cell receptor (beta chain) was captured in a study of OX40 agonist ivuxolimab in advanced cancers. Whole-study results and caveats: CD8+ T cells (on average) carried more expanded clones than CD4+ T cells.

Germline assignment: CDR1 WNHNN and CDR2 SYGVQD (reference sequence). V was cut by 2 bases and J by 5 bases, with 6 bases left in between. This CDR3 contains 13 residues. For this clone: What it recognizes is unknown.

Repertoires were generated with immunoSEQ multiplex PCR, while TCRdb's copy carries only in-frame clones and drops some. The sample yields about 79,000 clones, about nine tenths seen once. The specimen was CD4+ or CD8+ T cells sorted from blood, collected in a trial of the OX40 agonist ivuxolimab. This sequence originates from an adult with an advanced solid tumor such as melanoma, head and neck, liver or kidney cancer. The chain links TRBV10-1 to TRBJ2-2; TRBD1 might be the D (6 bases). The DNA of the CDR3 is TGCGCCAGCAGTGAGCAGGGGACCGGGGAGCTGTTTTTT. Translating it yields CASSEQGTGELFF.